Below, one TCR beta chain is given with its context. Its antigen is still unknown. The run depth of the assay was deep. TCRdb's table, derived via immunoSEQ multiplex PCR, lists solely in-frame clones and lacks some. The sample holds 650,000 to 700,000 clones; 90% are singletons and the top ten take less than 40%. The length of the CDR3 is 14 residues. Trimming removed 5 bases from V and 2 bases from J; junction bases left unmatched: 5. Germline assignment: CDR1 MDHEN and CDR2 SYDVKM. Those who donated were healthy HIV-negative adults, with no recent acute infections or vaccinations reported. The data were obtained in a study of shared clonotypes between healthy human individuals. Regarding the study as a whole: Limitation of the genetic and exposure-history diversity represented came from the few donors. Between a handful of donors, naive CD4 clonotypes were shared at a level of roughly 5.5%.

J is TRBJ2-5 and V is TRBV28; 7 bases are shared with TRBD1. Input material: memory CD8+ T cells from PBMCs. Subset described: CD45RO+ cells pooled with CCR7-negative TemRA cells. The TCR originated in a man younger than 30 in good health. Some clones in this sample may be carry-over from other donors' samples. CDR3 DNA: TGTGCCAGCAGTCACTTGGGACAGCAAGAGACCCAGTACTTC. Its protein product is CASSHLGQQETQYF.